This T cell receptor beta chain was sequenced in a study of T cell responses to AZD1222 COVID-19 vaccine. Generated by immunoSEQ multiplex PCR, the TCRdb table keeps only in-frame clones and is missing some. In the table there are roughly 150,000 clones, approximately 91% of which are singletons. V dropped 4 bases and J dropped 1 base, with 11 bases sitting between them. CDR1 SGHRS and CDR2 YFSETQ come from the germline V gene. CDR3 length: 14 amino acids. This clone was recorded once. The TCR sequence derives from an adult who had recovered from COVID-19. The sample in question was peripheral blood, obtained after recovery from COVID-19. This sequence joins TRBV5-1 and TRBJ1-1; D is uncertain. The CDR3 is CASSRIQANTEAFF. CDR3 DNA sequence: TGCGCCAGCAGCCGGATACAAGCGAACACTGAAGCTTTCTTT.